A single sample is the source of the 5 T cell receptor beta chains below, sequenced in a study of blood T cell repertoires in COVID-19. Profiled with immunoSEQ multiplex PCR; TCRdb holds only in-frame clones, not every one. In the table there are around 130,000 clones, more than 75% of which are singletons. The sample taken for sequencing was peripheral blood. The receptors derive from a woman at least 80 years old with acute or convalescent COVID-19.

The chain carries TRBV19 and TRBJ1-1; TRBD1 matches 9 bases. The CDR3 runs 14 residues. CDR1 and CDR2 from the germline V gene are LNHDA and SQIVND (reference sequence). V trimming: 7 bases; J trimming: 5 bases; junction bases outside the gene matches: 8. The CDR3 DNA reads as TGTGCCAGTACCAAACGCGGGACAGGGACTGAAGCTTTCTTT. This codes for CASTKRGTGTEAFF.

The chain is built from TRBV3-1 (or the pseudogene TRBV3-2) and TRBJ2-3; the match to TRBD2 covers 7 bases. The V gene's germline CDR1 is LGHDT and CDR2 YNNKEL (reference sequence). V lost 4 bases, J lost 6 bases, and 7 bases stayed unmatched. The CDR3 has 14 amino acids. The CDR3 DNA sequence: TGTGCCAGCAGCCGGGGCGGGAGAGCCGATACGCAGTATTTT. Translation: CASSRGGRADTQYF.

The rearrangement uses TRBV10-2 and TRBJ1-4; the D is unclear. Looked up from germline, CDR1 is WSHSY and CDR2 is SAAADI. V shed 3 bases and J shed 3 bases, with 14 bases lying between them. The CDR3 contains 16 residues. The CDR3 region is CASSDPGGPANEKLFF. The CDR3 DNA reads as TGCGCCAGCAGTGACCCTGGAGGGCCAGCTAATGAAAAACTGTTTTTT.

This chain uses TRBV7-3 with TRBJ1-2; perhaps TRBD1 as D (6 bases). Germline V CDR1 and CDR2: SGHTA, FQGTGA. V gave up 2 bases and J gave up 6 bases, with 10 bases separating them. The CDR3 sequence is 13 residues long. In DNA, the CDR3 is TGTGCCAGCAGCTTATGGCCAGGGGATGGCTACACCTTC. Protein: CASSLWPGDGYTF.

The chain links TRBV5-4 to TRBJ2-7; D is undetermined. V was trimmed by 0 bases and J by 7 bases, leaving 11 bases between them. The CDR3 loop spans 13 amino acids. The germline V gene encodes CDR1 SGHNT and CDR2 YYREEE (reference sequence). The CDR3: CASSLGRSREQYF. CDR3 in DNA: TGTGCCAGCAGCTTGGGAAGGTCTAGAGAGCAGTACTTC. Based on the CDR3 plus reference TRBV5-4 and TRBJ2-7, the full variable domain is ETGVTQSPTHLIKTRGQQVTLRCSSQSGHNTVSWYQQALGQGPQFIFQYYREEENGRGNFPPRFSGLQFPNYSSELNVNALELDDSALYLCASSLGRSREQYFGPGTRLTVT.